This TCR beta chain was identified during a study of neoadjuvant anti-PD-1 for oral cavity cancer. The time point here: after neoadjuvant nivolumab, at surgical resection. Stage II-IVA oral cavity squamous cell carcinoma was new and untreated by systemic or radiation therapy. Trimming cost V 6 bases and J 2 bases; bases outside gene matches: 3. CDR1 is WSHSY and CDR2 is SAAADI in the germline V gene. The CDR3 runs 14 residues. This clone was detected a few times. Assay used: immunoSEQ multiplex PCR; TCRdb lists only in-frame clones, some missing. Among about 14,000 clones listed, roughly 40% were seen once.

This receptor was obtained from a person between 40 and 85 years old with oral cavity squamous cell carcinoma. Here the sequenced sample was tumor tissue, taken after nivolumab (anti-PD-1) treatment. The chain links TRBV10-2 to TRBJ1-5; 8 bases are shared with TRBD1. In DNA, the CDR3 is TGCGCCAGCAGAGGACAGGGACGCAATCAGCCCCAGCATTTT. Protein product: CASRGQGRNQPQHF.